This T cell receptor beta chain derives from a study of blood T cell repertoires in COVID-19. Profiling relied on immunoSEQ multiplex PCR, and the TCRdb table lists in-frame clones only, not all of them. The sample lists over 200,000 clones; roughly four fifths were seen once. V was trimmed by 6 bases and J by 5 bases, leaving 10 bases between them. The CDR3 contains 12 residues. Germline V lookup: CDR1 SGHAT, CDR2 FQNNGV. The gene calls are TRBV11-2 and TRBJ2-5, with D maybe TRBD1 (6 bases). Sequences were obtained from PBMCs or T cells enriched from blood (not recorded which). This clonotype was obtained from a man aged 35-49 years who had recovered from COVID-19. The CDR3 coding sequence is TGTGCCAGCAGACAGGGTTCGGAGACCCAGTACTTC. Translation: CASRQGSETQYF.